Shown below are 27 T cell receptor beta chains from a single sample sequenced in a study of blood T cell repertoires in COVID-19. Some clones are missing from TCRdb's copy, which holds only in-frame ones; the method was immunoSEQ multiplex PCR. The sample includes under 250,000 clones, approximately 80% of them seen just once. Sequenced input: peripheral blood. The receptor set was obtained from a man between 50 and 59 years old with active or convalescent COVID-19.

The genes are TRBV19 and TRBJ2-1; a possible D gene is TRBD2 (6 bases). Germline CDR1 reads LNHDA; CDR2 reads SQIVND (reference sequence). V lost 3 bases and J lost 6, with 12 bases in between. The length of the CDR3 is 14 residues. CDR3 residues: CASSISGGGNEQFF. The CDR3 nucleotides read TGTGCCAGTAGTATCTCTGGGGGAGGCAATGAGCAGTTCTTC.

CDR3 coding DNA: TGTGCCAGTAGTTCTGTTAGCGGGAGGAGGCCCTACGAGCAGTACTTC. Translating it yields CASSSVSGRRPYEQYF. This chain uses TRBV19 with TRBJ2-7, with 10 positions matching TRBD2. This CDR3 has 16 amino acids. Germline CDR1 LNHDA, CDR2 SQIVND (reference sequence). V dropped 5 bases and J dropped 2; count of bases not matched to a gene: 9. The variable domain in full, with the rest retrieved from reference TRBV19 and TRBJ2-7, is DGGITQSPKYLFRKEGQNVTLSCEQNLNHDAMYWYRQDPGQGLRLIYYSQIVNDFQKGDIAEGYSVSREKKESFPLTVTSAQKNPTAFYLCASSSVSGRRPYEQYFGPGTRLTVT.

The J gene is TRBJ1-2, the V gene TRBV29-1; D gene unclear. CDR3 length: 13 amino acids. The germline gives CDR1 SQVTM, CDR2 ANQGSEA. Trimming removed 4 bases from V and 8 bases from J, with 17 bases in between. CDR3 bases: TGCAGCGTTGTGAGGGCAGGACTGGGGGGCTACACCTTC. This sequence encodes CSVVRAGLGGYTF.

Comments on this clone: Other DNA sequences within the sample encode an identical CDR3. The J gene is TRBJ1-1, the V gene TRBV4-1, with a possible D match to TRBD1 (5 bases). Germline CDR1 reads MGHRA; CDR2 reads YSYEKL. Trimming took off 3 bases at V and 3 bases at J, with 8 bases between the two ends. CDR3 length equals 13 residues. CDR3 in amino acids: CASSQGGYTEAFF. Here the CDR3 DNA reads TGCGCCAGCAGCCAGGGGGGGTACACTGAAGCTTTCTTT.

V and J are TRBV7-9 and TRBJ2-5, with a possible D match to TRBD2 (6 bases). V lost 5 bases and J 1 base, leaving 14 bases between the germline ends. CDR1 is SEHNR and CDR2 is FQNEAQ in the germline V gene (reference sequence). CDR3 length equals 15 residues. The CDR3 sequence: CASSAFGGPQETQYF. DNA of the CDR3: TGTGCCAGCAGCGCATTCGGGGGTCCCCAAGAGACCCAGTACTTC. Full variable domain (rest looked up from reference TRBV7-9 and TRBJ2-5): DTGVSQNPRHKITKRGQNVTFRCDPISEHNRLYWYRQTLGQGPEFLTYFQNEAQLEKSRLLSDRFSAERPKGSFSTLEIQRTEQGDSAMYLCASSAFGGPQETQYFGPGTRLLVL.

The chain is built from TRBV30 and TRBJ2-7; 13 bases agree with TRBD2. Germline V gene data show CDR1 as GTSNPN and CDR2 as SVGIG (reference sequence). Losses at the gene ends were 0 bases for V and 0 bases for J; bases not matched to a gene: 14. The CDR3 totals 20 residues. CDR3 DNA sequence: TGTGCCTGGAGTGTTGCTTTTCCCGGACTAGCGGGGGATAGCTCCTACGAGCAGTACGTC. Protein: CAWSVAFPGLAGDSSYEQYV.

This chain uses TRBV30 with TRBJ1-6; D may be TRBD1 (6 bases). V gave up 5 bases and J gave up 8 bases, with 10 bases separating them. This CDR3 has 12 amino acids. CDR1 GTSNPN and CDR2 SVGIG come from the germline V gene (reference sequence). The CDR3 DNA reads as TGTGCCTGGCAGGGGATTCATTCACCCCTCCACTTT. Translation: CAWQGIHSPLHF.

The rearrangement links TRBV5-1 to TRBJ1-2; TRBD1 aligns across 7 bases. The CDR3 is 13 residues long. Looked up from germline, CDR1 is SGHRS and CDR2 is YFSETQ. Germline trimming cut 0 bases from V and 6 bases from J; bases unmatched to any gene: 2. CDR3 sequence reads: CASSLEGGNGYTF. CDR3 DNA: TGCGCCAGCAGCTTGGAAGGGGGCAATGGCTACACCTTC.

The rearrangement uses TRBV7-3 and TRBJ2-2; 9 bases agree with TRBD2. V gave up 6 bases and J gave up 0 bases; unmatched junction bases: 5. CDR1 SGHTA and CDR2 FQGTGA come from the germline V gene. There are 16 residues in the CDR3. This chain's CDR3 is CASSNSGGANTGELFF. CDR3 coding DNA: TGTGCCAGCAGTAATAGCGGGGGCGCGAACACCGGGGAGCTGTTTTTT.

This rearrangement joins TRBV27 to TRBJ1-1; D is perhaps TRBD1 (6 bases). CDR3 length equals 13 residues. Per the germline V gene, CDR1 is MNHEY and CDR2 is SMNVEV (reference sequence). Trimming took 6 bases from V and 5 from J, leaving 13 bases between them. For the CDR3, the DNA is TGTGCCAGCAGGAAGACAGGTAGAACTGAAGCTTTCTTT. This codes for CASRKTGRTEAFF.

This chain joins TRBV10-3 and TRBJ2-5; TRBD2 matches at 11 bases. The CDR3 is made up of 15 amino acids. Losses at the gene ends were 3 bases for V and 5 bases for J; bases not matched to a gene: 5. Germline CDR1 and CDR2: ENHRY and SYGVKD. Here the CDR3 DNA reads TGTGCCATCAGTGACACTAGCGGGAGAGAGGAGACCCAGTACTTC. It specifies CAISDTSGREETQYF.

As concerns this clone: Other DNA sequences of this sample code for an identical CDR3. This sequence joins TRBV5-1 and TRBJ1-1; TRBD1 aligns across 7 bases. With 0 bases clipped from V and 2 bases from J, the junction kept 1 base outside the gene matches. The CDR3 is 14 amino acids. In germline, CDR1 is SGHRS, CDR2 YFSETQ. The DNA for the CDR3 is TGCGCCAGCAGCTTGGACAGGGGAAACACTGAAGCTTTCTTT. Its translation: CASSLDRGNTEAFF.

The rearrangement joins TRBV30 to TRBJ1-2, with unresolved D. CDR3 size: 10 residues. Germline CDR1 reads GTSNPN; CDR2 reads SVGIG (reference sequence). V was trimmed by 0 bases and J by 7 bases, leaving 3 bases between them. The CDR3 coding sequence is TGTGCCTGGAGTGTCTTTGGCTACACCTTC. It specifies CAWSVFGYTF.

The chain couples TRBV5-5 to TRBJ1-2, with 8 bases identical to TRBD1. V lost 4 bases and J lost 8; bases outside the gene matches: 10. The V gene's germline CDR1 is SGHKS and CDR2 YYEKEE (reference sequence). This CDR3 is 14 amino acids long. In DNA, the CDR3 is TGTGCCAGCAGCGGAACGACAGGGGTGAACGGCTACACCTTC. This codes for CASSGTTGVNGYTF. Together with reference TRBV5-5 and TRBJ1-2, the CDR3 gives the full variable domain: DAGVTQSPTHLIKTRGQQVTLRCSPISGHKSVSWYQQVLGQGPQFIFQYYEKEERGRGNFPDRFSARQFPNYSSELNVNALLLGDSALYLCASSGTTGVNGYTFGSGTRLTVV.

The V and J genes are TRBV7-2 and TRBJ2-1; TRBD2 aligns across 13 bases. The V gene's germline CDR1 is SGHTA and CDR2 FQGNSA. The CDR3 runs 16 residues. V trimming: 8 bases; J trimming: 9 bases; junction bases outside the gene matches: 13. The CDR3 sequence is CASGPSTSGGRVEQFF. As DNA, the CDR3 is TGTGCCAGCGGACCTTCGACTAGCGGGGGGAGGGTTGAGCAGTTCTTC.

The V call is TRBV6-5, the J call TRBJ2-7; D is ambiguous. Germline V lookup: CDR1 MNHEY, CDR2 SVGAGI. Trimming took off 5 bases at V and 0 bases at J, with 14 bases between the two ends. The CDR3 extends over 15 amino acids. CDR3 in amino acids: CASSKDKTLSYEQYF. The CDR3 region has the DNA TGTGCCAGCAGTAAGGATAAGACTCTCTCCTACGAGCAGTACTTC.

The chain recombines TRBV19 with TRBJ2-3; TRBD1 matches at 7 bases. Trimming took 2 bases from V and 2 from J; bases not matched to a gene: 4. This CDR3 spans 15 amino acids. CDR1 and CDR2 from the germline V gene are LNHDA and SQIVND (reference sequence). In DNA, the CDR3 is TGTGCCAGTAGTATAAGAGGGGGCCTCACAGATACGCAGTATTTT. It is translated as CASSIRGGLTDTQYF.

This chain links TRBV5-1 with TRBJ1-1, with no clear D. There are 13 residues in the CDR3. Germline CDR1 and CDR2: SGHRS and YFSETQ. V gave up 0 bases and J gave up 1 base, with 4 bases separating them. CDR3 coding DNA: TGCGCCAGCAGCTTGGACTGGAACACTGAAGCTTTCTTT. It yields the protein CASSLDWNTEAFF.

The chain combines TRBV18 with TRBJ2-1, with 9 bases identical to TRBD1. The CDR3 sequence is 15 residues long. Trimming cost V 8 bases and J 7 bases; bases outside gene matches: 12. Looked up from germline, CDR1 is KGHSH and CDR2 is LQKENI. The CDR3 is CASVDSGTGWNEQFF. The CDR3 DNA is TGTGCCAGCGTCGATTCCGGGACAGGGTGGAATGAGCAGTTCTTC. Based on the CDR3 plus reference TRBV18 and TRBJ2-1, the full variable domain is NAGVMQNPRHLVRRRGQEARLRCSPMKGHSHVYWYRQLPEEGLKFMVYLQKENIIDESGMPKERFSAEFPKEGPSILRIQQVVRGDSAAYFCASVDSGTGWNEQFFGPGTRLTVL.

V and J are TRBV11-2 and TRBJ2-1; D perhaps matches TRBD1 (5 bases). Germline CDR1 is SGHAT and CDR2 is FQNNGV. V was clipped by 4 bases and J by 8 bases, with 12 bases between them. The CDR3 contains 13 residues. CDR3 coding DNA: TGTGCCAGCAGCTCGGGCAGGGTGTATGAGCAGTTCTTC. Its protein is CASSSGRVYEQFF.

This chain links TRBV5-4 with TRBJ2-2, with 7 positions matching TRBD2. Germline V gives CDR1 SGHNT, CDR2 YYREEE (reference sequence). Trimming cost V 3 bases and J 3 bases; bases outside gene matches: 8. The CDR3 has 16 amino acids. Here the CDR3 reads CASSYRRAGDTGELFF. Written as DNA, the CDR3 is TGTGCCAGCAGCTATCGGAGGGCGGGGGACACCGGGGAGCTGTTTTTT.

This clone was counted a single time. The CDR3 sequence: CASSLGSGTTYEQYF. Here the CDR3 DNA reads TGTGCCAGCAGCTTAGGGAGCGGGACCACCTACGAGCAGTACTTC. The chain carries TRBV11-3 and TRBJ2-7, with 7 bases identical to TRBD2. The CDR3 length is 15 residues. In germline, CDR1 is SGHNT, CDR2 YENEEA. V was pared by 1 base and J by 2 bases, with 5 bases of the junction left unmatched.

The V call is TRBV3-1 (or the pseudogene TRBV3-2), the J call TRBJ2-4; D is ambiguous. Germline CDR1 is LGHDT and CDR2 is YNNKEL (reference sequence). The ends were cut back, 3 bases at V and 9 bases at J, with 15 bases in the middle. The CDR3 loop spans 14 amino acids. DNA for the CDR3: TGTGCCAGCAGCCAGGAAGCCTTCCGAGGCATTCAGTACTTC. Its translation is CASSQEAFRGIQYF.

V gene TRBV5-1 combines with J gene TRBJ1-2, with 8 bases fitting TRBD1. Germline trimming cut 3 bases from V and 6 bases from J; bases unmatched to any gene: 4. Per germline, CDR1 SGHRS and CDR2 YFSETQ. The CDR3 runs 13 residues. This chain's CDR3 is CASSSGQGHGYTF. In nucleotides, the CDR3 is TGCGCCAGCAGCTCAGGACAGGGACATGGCTACACCTTC.

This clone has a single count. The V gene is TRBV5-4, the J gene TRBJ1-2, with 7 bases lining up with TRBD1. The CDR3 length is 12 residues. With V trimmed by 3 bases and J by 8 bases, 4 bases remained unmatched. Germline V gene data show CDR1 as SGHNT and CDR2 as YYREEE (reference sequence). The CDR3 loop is CASSSTGFGYTF. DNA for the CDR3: TGTGCCAGCAGCTCGACAGGGTTCGGCTACACCTTC.

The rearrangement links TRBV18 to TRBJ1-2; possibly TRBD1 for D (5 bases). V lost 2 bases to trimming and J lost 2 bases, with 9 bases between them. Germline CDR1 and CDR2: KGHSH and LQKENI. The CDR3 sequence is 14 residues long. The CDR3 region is CASSPIDSNYGYTF. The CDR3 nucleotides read TGTGCCAGCTCACCAATCGACAGCAACTATGGCTACACCTTC.

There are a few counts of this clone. CDR3 loop: CASSPQIRLNTEAFF. CDR3 DNA sequence: TGTGCCAGCAGCCCACAGATAAGGCTGAACACTGAAGCTTTCTTT. The V and J genes are TRBV9 and TRBJ1-1; D is uncertain. The CDR3 has 15 residues. The V gene's germline CDR1 is SGDLS and CDR2 YYNGEE. The V end was cut by 4 bases, the J end by 0 bases, with 13 bases between.